A selection of T cell receptor beta chains follows, all from one sample in a study of shared clonotypes between healthy human individuals. Libraries were prepared by immunoSEQ multiplex PCR; TCRdb keeps only in-frame clonotypes and omits some of them. This sample has about 1.5 million clones, with more than 95% found just once. Sequencing input: naive CD4+ T cells sorted from blood. The receptors come from a man in his thirties or forties in good health. The CDR3 runs from the conserved cysteine through the conserved F or W. The D gene is left open where the match is weak. For some rows the clone size is stated as once, few or many, or as a class when expanded; others skip it.

v_call,d_call,clone_size,j_call,cdr3_nt,cdr3_aa
TRBV28,TRBD1,.,TRBJ2-7,TGTGCCAGCATCCAGGGGGACGCCTACGAGCAGTACTTC,CASIQGDAYEQYF
TRBV9,.,once,TRBJ2-7,TGTGCCAGCAGCGTAGCCACAGGGTGGGGCTACGAGCAGTACTTC,CASSVATGWGYEQYF
TRBV18,TRBD1,once,TRBJ2-5,TGTGCCAGCTCATCTACCGGGACAGAACAAGAGACCCAGTACTTC,CASSSTGTEQETQYF
TRBV27,TRBD1,.,TRBJ2-2,TGTGCCAGCAGTTCACTACAGGGGTACACCGGGGAGCTGTTTTTT,CASSSLQGYTGELFF
TRBV15,.,.,TRBJ2-3,TGTGCCACCAGCAGAGATCGGGATTCGCAGTATTTT,CATSRDRDSQYF
TRBV9,.,.,TRBJ2-6,TGTGCCAGCACGATTCGGCAGTCTGGGGCCAACGTCCTGACTTTC,CASTIRQSGANVLTF
TRBV19,TRBD2,.,TRBJ2-3,TGTGCCAGTAGTATGACAGTTTTAGCGGGAATTACGGCCCCTAGCACAGATACGCAGTATTTT,CASSMTVLAGITAPSTDTQYF
TRBV7-7,TRBD1,.,TRBJ1-5,TGTGCCAGCAGCCACGACAGGGGAGGTGGTCAGCCCCAGCATTTT,CASSHDRGGGQPQHF
TRBV7-9,.,once,TRBJ2-5,TGTGCCAGCAGCCCCCGAGCCACAGGGACACAAGAGACCCAGTACTTC,CASSPRATGTQETQYF
TRBV4-3,TRBD1,.,TRBJ2-1,TGCGCCAGCAGCCAAGCCCTTTTGGGACAGGGAAACAATGAGCAGTTCTTC,CASSQALLGQGNNEQFF
TRBV10-2,.,.,TRBJ2-7,TGCGCCAGCAGTGATGTCAGAACAGGAATCTCCTACGAGCAGTACTTC,CASSDVRTGISYEQYF
TRBV5-1,TRBD2,.,TRBJ2-6,TGCGCCAGCAGCAAGCTCCCGGGACTAGCGGATTCTGGGGCCAACGTCCTGACTTTC,CASSKLPGLADSGANVLTF
TRBV7-6,TRBD1,.,TRBJ2-7,TGTGCCAGCAGCTTTCAGACAGGGGGCACCTACGAGCAGTACTTC,CASSFQTGGTYEQYF
TRBV4-1,TRBD1,.,TRBJ2-5,TGCGCCAGCAGCCAGGTCCCGGGACAGCCACAAGAGACCCAGTACTTC,CASSQVPGQPQETQYF
TRBV5-4,TRBD2,.,TRBJ2-5,TGTGCCAGCAGCCTAGGACTAGCGGGAGTTGAAGAGACCCAGTACTTC,CASSLGLAGVEETQYF
TRBV25-1,.,.,TRBJ2-2,TGTGCCAGCAGCTTGATAGGGACGGGGACGAACACCGGGGAGCTGTTTTTT,CASSLIGTGTNTGELFF
TRBV30,.,.,TRBJ2-7,TGTGCCTGGAGTGTTTATAGGGGCCTTACCTACGAGCAGTACTTC,CAWSVYRGLTYEQYF
TRBV29-1,TRBD1,.,TRBJ1-1,TGCAGCGCCCGACCTGGGACAGCGAGTGAAGCTTTCTTT,CSARPGTASEAFF
TRBV7-2,.,.,TRBJ2-7,TGTGCCAGCAGCCGGGCTGGGACGGGATCCTACGAGCAGTACTTC,CASSRAGTGSYEQYF
TRBV6-5,.,.,TRBJ2-5,TGTGCCAGCAAAGGAGTTGAGACCCAGTACTTC,CASKGVETQYF
TRBV5-4,.,.,TRBJ2-3,TGTGCCAGCAGCCTGGATAATACGCAGTATTTT,CASSLDNTQYF
TRBV6-5,.,.,TRBJ1-5,TGTGCCAGCAGTTACCAAATGGGGGGCCTGCAGCCCCAGCATTTT,CASSYQMGGLQPQHF
TRBV7-9,.,.,TRBJ2-3,TGTGCCAGCAGGCTAGGGGTACTAGCCCTTGCTCAAAGCACAGATACGCAGTATTTT,CASRLGVLALAQSTDTQYF
TRBV14,.,.,TRBJ1-2,TGTGCCAGCAGCCAAGCTGGGAGTTTTGGCTACACCTTC,CASSQAGSFGYTF
TRBV28,TRBD2,.,TRBJ2-7,TGTGCCAGCAGTTTCGGGGGTAGCGGGAGTTCCTACGAGCAGTACTTC,CASSFGGSGSSYEQYF
TRBV18,.,.,TRBJ1-1,TGTGCCAGCTCACAAGGGAACACTGAAGCTTTCTTT,CASSQGNTEAFF
TRBV27,TRBD1,once,TRBJ2-6,TGTGCCAGCAGAATACAGGGGCTCGGGGCCAACGTCCTGACTTTC,CASRIQGLGANVLTF
TRBV11-3,TRBD1,.,TRBJ2-7,TGTGCCAGCAGTCCCGGGACAGGGAGCTACGAGCAGTACTTC,CASSPGTGSYEQYF
TRBV5-4,.,.,TRBJ2-7,TGTGCCAGCAGCTCGGACCCGACTTCCTACGAGCAGTACTTC,CASSSDPTSYEQYF
TRBV7-9,.,.,TRBJ2-7,TGTGCCAGCAGCTTAGTCTCTCAGACGGTCGAGCAGTACTTC,CASSLVSQTVEQYF
TRBV11-2,TRBD2,.,TRBJ2-7,TGTGCCAGCAGTAAGACGGCGGGAGAAGGCGAGCAGTACTTC,CASSKTAGEGEQYF
TRBV7-3,.,.,TRBJ1-3,TGTGCCAGCAGGTCCTCCATTGGAAACACCATATATTTT,CASRSSIGNTIYF
TRBV5-1,TRBD1,.,TRBJ1-2,TGCGCCAGCAGCTCGCGGGACAGCAACTATGGCTACACCTTC,CASSSRDSNYGYTF
TRBV15,TRBD2,.,TRBJ2-2,TGTGCCACCAGCAGAGATGCCGAGTGGACTAGCGGGAGTTCCGGGGAGCTGTTTTTT,CATSRDAEWTSGSSGELFF
TRBV18,.,.,TRBJ2-1,TGTGCCAGCTCCCCAACAGTTAAGGTGGGGACTAATGAGCAGTTCTTC,CASSPTVKVGTNEQFF
TRBV5-4,.,.,TRBJ2-3,TGTGCCAGCAGCTTGCCCGGGACTGTGACTAGCACAGATACGCAGTATTTT,CASSLPGTVTSTDTQYF
TRBV19,TRBD1,.,TRBJ2-5,TGTGCCAGTAGTACCAGGGACAGACCTCAAGAGACCCAGTACTTC,CASSTRDRPQETQYF
TRBV10-3,.,.,TRBJ2-1,TGTGCCATCACCCTACAGGAGGGCGCCTACAATGAGCAGTTCTTC,CAITLQEGAYNEQFF
TRBV7-2,.,.,TRBJ1-5,TGTGCCAGCAGCCTACAGACGAATCAGCCCCAGCATTTT,CASSLQTNQPQHF